This T cell receptor (beta chain) was sequenced in a study of T-cell memory formation after mild COVID-19. Study at large: The study found TCR clusters largely donor specific.

Turning to this clonotype: Its antigen is unknown.

V lost 7 bases to trimming and J lost 4 bases; unmatched junction nucleotides: 9. The CDR3 runs 15 residues. Per germline, CDR1 MNHNY and CDR2 SVGAGI (reference sequence). Study conclusions and caveats: The main location of contracting CD4+ clones was CM and EM, and that of contracting CD8+ clones was EMRA.

From the 5' RACE reads, TCRdb called clonotypes with MiXCR, one entry per CDR3 protein. The data show approximately 65,000 distinct CDR3 sequences, about a tenth seen once. The sequenced sample consisted of PBMCs or a T cell subset sorted from them (not recorded which). The TCR comes from a man younger than 35 who had mild COVID-19 (a few samples of this study predate the infection). Cell type and time point are not known. V gene TRBV6-6 combines with J gene TRBJ2-3; 9 bases are shared with TRBD1. The CDR3 DNA is TGTGCCAGCAAGAGACAGGGGGTGCGGTCAGATACGCAGTATTTT. Translating it yields CASKRQGVRSDTQYF.